Below, 12 T cell receptor beta chains from the same sample are listed, as sequenced in a study of Graves' ophthalmopathy and Graves' hyperthyroidism. RNA transcripts were the template, and TCR beta CDR3 regions were amplified from them. HTBI primers were employed in first-round RT-PCR, then a second-round multiplex PCR followed. TCRdb processed the multiplex PCR reads anew with MiXCR; each CDR3 protein has one entry. The profile covers around 660,000 distinct CDR3 sequences, with about two fifths appearing a single time and over 2.5% taken by the ten largest. The sequenced material came from peripheral blood. The receptors come from an adult man with Graves' ophthalmopathy.

This clonotype was observed at least ten times. The CDR3 protein is CASSLLSGTGHEQYF. Here the CDR3 DNA reads TGCGCCAGCAGCCTCCTATCCGGAACAGGGCACGAGCAGTACTTC. The chain uses TRBV5-1 and TRBJ2-7, with a tentative D call TRBD1 (6 bases). The CDR3 totals 15 residues. Per the germline V gene, CDR1 is SGHRS and CDR2 is YFSETQ. The V end was cut by 4 bases, the J end by 5 bases, with 19 bases between.

The gene calls are TRBV5-4 and TRBJ2-5; possibly TRBD1 or TRBD2 for D (6 bases each). V was clipped by 4 bases and J by 5 bases, with 21 bases between them. Per germline, CDR1 SGHNT and CDR2 YYREEE (reference sequence). CDR3 length: 16 amino acids. CDR3 coding DNA: TGTGCCAGCAGCCTCGCCGTGGGGGGCGGTTTCGAGACCCAGTACTTC. It specifies CASSLAVGGGFETQYF.

The chain links TRBV20-1 to TRBJ1-5, with TRBD1 matching over 7 bases. CDR3 length: 15 residues. CDR1 is DFQATT, CDR2 SNEGSKA, per germline (reference sequence). The V and J ends lost 3 bases and 2 bases, in that order; junction bases with no gene match: 7. The CDR3 DNA reads as TGCAGTGCTAGCGGAGGGGGGACAGGCAATCAGCCCCAGCATTTT. Amino acids: CSASGGGTGNQPQHF.

As regards this clonotype: One junction end disagrees with the germline gene, perhaps due to a read error. V is TRBV12-3 or TRBV12-4 and J is TRBJ2-6; D gene uncertain. The CDR3 extends over 17 amino acids. The CDR3 nucleotides are TGTACCAGCAGAATCAGCCAAACCTCCTCTGGGGCCAACGTCCTGACTTTC. Its protein product is CTSRISQTSSGANVLTF.

On this clonotype itself: This may be a read error, as it is one base from a much larger clone. The chain joins TRBV7-3 to TRBJ1-2; no definite D call. CDR3 size: 15 residues. From germline, CDR1 is SGHTA and CDR2 FQGTGA. The germline V and J ends were trimmed by 8 bases and 2 bases, with 18 bases remaining between them. CDR3 sequence (DNA): TGTGCCAGCTCACCACCGCTCTGCCCGAACTATGGCTACACCTTC. Translated, it gives CASSPPLCPNYGYTF.

This chain links TRBV5-1 with TRBJ1-6, with 8 bases identical to TRBD1. The germline CDR1 and CDR2 sequences are SGHRS and YFSETQ. V was pared by 4 bases and J by 7 bases, with 13 bases of the junction left unmatched. This CDR3 is 17 amino acids long. Written as DNA, the CDR3 is TGCGCCAGCAGCCAAGCCCTCAGGGGGCTCCGGAATTCACCCCTCCACTTT. This gives the protein CASSQALRGLRNSPLHF.

The chain recombines TRBV19 with TRBJ2-6; TRBD1 matches 9 bases. The V gene's germline CDR1 is LNHDA and CDR2 SQIVND (reference sequence). J gave up 4 bases and V 1 base, and 14 bases lay outside the gene matches. The CDR3 has 20 amino acids. The CDR3 coding sequence is TGTGCCAGTAGTATAGGCCTGGGACAGGGCGCGAACACCGGGGCCAACGTCCTGACTTTC. Protein: CASSIGLGQGANTGANVLTF.

The table lists this clonotype with many counts. The CDR3 sequence: CASSELLLAAAYEQYF. The CDR3 DNA is TGTGCCAGCAGTGAGCTACTTCTAGCGGCCGCCTACGAGCAGTACTTC. The chain is built from TRBV2 and TRBJ2-7; 7 bases match TRBD2. CDR1 SNHLY and CDR2 FYNNEI come from the germline V gene. The V gene end was trimmed by 3 bases and the J gene end by 2 bases; junction bases not matched to a gene: 10. This CDR3 has 16 residues.

This clonotype was observed many times. The rearrangement uses TRBV12-3 or TRBV12-4 and TRBJ2-5; D might be TRBD2 (5 bases). Between the trimmed V and J ends, which lost 6 bases and 9 bases, there was a span of 23 bases. The CDR3 loop spans 15 amino acids. CDR3 sequence (DNA): TGTGCCAGCAGCAGGACCGGACTGCCCGAAGTGGCCCAGTACTTC. Translated: CASSRTGLPEVAQYF.

This clonotype was detected many times. This chain joins TRBV6-5 and TRBJ1-2; possible D gene TRBD1, 5 bases. The germline V gene encodes CDR1 MNHEY and CDR2 SVGAGI. This CDR3 region has 12 residues. With 8 bases removed from V and 4 bases from J, the gap between germline ends came to 11 bases. The CDR3 nucleotides read TGTGCCAGCCAGGGCTCCGGCTATGGCTACACCTTC. Protein: CASQGSGYGYTF.

This sequence joins TRBV30 and TRBJ1-1, with TRBD1 identical over 8 bases. In germline, CDR1 is GTSNPN, CDR2 SVGIG (reference sequence). There are 11 residues in the CDR3. V shed 8 bases, J shed 8 bases, and the junction held 7 bases outside the gene matches. CDR3 sequence reads: CAQQGGREAFF. The CDR3 coding sequence is TGTGCCCAACAGGGGGGCAGGGAAGCTTTCTTT. The full variable domain, rest sourced from reference TRBV30 and TRBJ1-1, is SQTIHQWPATLVQPVGSPLSLECTVEGTSNPNLYWYRQAAGRGLQLLFYSVGIGQISSEVPQNLSASRPQDRQFILSSKKLLLSDSGFYLCAQQGGREAFFGQGTRLTVV.

This clonotype was recorded a few times. The chain has TRBV19 and TRBJ2-5; D is undetermined. V was trimmed by 10 bases and J by 5 bases, leaving 17 bases between them. Germline values: CDR1 LNHDA, CDR2 SQIVND (reference sequence). There are 13 residues in the CDR3. The CDR3 loop is CATGKGPWETQYF. The DNA for the CDR3 is TGTGCCACCGGAAAGGGCCCGTGGGAGACCCAGTACTTC.